The clone carrying this T cell receptor (beta chain) came up many times. Amplified TCR beta CDR3 regions derived from RNA transcripts. First-round RT-PCR of the TCR CDR3 relied on the HTBI primer set. Via MiXCR, TCRdb re-called the multiplex PCR reads, giving one row per CDR3 protein. The repertoire holds about 610,000 distinct CDR3 sequences, with roughly 15% as singletons. The sample is drawn from a study of T cells in Graves' hyperthyroidism and ophthalmopathy. Germline values: CDR1 SNHLY, CDR2 FYNNEI. The CDR3 sequence is 14 residues long. Trimming at V came to 1 base and at J to 8 bases, leaving 6 bases not matched to a gene.

Sequenced: blood. The clonotype comes from a woman in her thirties or forties with Graves' ophthalmopathy. The gene calls are TRBV2 and TRBJ2-7, with 9 bases matching TRBD2. CDR3 residues: CASSEVSGGGQQYF. In DNA form, the CDR3 reads TGTGCCAGCAGTGAAGTTAGCGGGGGCGGTCAGCAGTACTTC.